A selection of T cell receptor beta chains follows, all from one sample in a study of T-cell memory formation after mild COVID-19. Each CDR3 protein gets one entry after TCRdb re-called the 5' RACE reads with MiXCR. Here the sample spans 200,000 to 300,000 distinct CDR3 sequences, approximately 15% being singletons. The source material was PBMCs or a T cell subset sorted from them (not recorded which). All receptors come from a man younger than 30 who had mild COVID-19 (a few samples of this study predate the infection). Cell type and time point are not known. The CDR3 runs from the conserved cysteine through the conserved F or W. Each record gives: J gene, D gene, clone size, V gene, CDR3 DNA, CDR3 protein. D genes are given only for firm matches. Size values are once, few and many counts, or a class for expanded clones, and some rows have none.

>TRBJ2-1|TRBD1|few|TRBV9
TGTGCCAGCAGCTTCCGGGACAGGGTCGATGAGCAGTTCTTC
CASSFRDRVDEQFF
>TRBJ1-2|-|many|TRBV15
TGTGCCACCCTGGGGGATTATGGCTACACCTTC
CATLGDYGYTF
>TRBJ1-5|-|-|TRBV5-1
TGCGCCAGCAGCCGTGGCACGGATAGCAATCAGCCCCAGCATTTT
CASSRGTDSNQPQHF
>TRBJ2-5|TRBD2|-|TRBV12-3/TRBV12-4
TGTGCCAGCAGTTTTAGCGGGGGGGTCCAAGAGACCCAGTACTTC
CASSFSGGVQETQYF
>TRBJ2-1|-|-|TRBV18
TGTGCCAGCTCATCGCAGGGCTCTGAGCAGTTCTTC
CASSSQGSEQFF
>TRBJ2-3|-|-|TRBV9
TGTGCCAGCAGCGTAGCTACCGGAGATACGCAGTATTTT
CASSVATGDTQYF
>TRBJ2-5|TRBD1|-|TRBV5-1
TGCGCCAGCAGCTTGGAAGGGGGCAGGGAGACCCAGTACTTC
CASSLEGGRETQYF
>TRBJ2-3|-|few|TRBV7-8
TGTGCCAGCAGCTTAGCGCGAGCTTTAGGGACGAAAGATACGCAGTATTTT
CASSLARALGTKDTQYF
>TRBJ2-4|TRBD1|few|TRBV4-1
TGCGCCAGCAGCCAAATCAGGGGGTGGGGTGGAAACATTCAGTACTTC
CASSQIRGWGGNIQYF
>TRBJ2-6|TRBD1|few|TRBV4-1
TGCGCCAGCAGCCTGTCTGGACAGGGGGCGCGTGGGGCCAACGTCCTGACTTTC
CASSLSGQGARGANVLTF
>TRBJ2-2|TRBD1|-|TRBV6-5
TGTGCCAGCAGTGCCGTCGGGACAGGGGCGGGCGGGGAGCTGTTTTTT
CASSAVGTGAGGELFF
>TRBJ1-2|-|-|TRBV20-1
TGCAGTGCTACCCCCTGGGCAGCCGATAACTATGGCTACACCTTC
CSATPWAADNYGYTF
>TRBJ1-1|-|few|TRBV5-1
TGCGCCAGCTCCGCTGTGGGGAACACTGAAGCTTTCTTT
CASSAVGNTEAFF
>TRBJ2-7|-|few|TRBV15
TGTGCCACCAGCAGCAGGGGCATCAGCGAGCAGTACTTC
CATSSRGISEQYF
>TRBJ1-1|-|-|TRBV5-1
TGCGCCAGCAGCCCCCGTGCAGGGTCGGGCACTGAAGCTTTCTTT
CASSPRAGSGTEAFF
>TRBJ2-5|TRBD2|-|TRBV4-1
TGCGCCAGCAGCCAAGTGGGACTATCGGAAGAGACCCAGTACTTC
CASSQVGLSEETQYF
>TRBJ2-1|TRBD2|-|TRBV7-6
TGTGCCAGCAGCTCCGGGACTAGCGGAGTCTATGAGCAGTTCTTC
CASSSGTSGVYEQFF
>TRBJ2-1|-|many|TRBV7-9
TGTGCCACAGAACGGACAGATTACAATGAGCAGTTCTTC
CATERTDYNEQFF
>TRBJ1-1|-|few|TRBV20-1
TGCAGTGCTAGCGGCAGTTACGAAGCTTTCTTT
CSASGSYEAFF
>TRBJ1-1|-|-|TRBV25-1
TGTGCCAGCATCGGTATAACAGGGTACACTGAAGCTTTCTTT
CASIGITGYTEAFF
>TRBJ1-2|-|-|TRBV14
TGTGCCAGCAGCCAAATCGACACCCTAGTCTGGGGCTACACCTTC
CASSQIDTLVWGYTF
>TRBJ2-2|TRBD1|once|TRBV2
TGTGCCAGCAGTGAAAAGAGGGGGACAGTCGGGGAGCTGTTTTTT
CASSEKRGTVGELFF
>TRBJ1-1|-|few|TRBV12-3/TRBV12-4
TGTGCCAGCAGCCTGGCGGGGATGCGCACTGAAGCTTTCTTT
CASSLAGMRTEAFF
>TRBJ2-7|-|-|TRBV13
TGTGCCAGCAGTAGGGGCGGCTACGAGCAGTACTTC
CASSRGGYEQYF
>TRBJ2-1|-|many|TRBV20-1
TGCAGTCAACGGAGGACAAGATTCTACAATGAGCAGTTCTTC
CSQRRTRFYNEQFF
>TRBJ2-2|-|-|TRBV28
TGTGCCAGCAGTTTATTCTCCTGGCCCGCCGGGGAGCTGTTTTTT
CASSLFSWPAGELFF
>TRBJ1-2|-|few|TRBV7-2
TGTGCCAGCAGCTTAATGGGGGGCAGTAACTATGGCTACACCTTC
CASSLMGGSNYGYTF
>TRBJ2-3|-|-|TRBV11-2
TGTGCCAGCACCATCGCCGGGGCGGATACGCAGTATTTT
CASTIAGADTQYF
>TRBJ2-7|TRBD2|-|TRBV12-3/TRBV12-4
TGTGCCAGCAGCGGCGGACTAGCGGGGAGATCCTACGAGCAGTACTTC
CASSGGLAGRSYEQYF
>TRBJ2-7|-|few|TRBV7-2
TGTGCCAGCAGCCCTGATGGATTTTACGAGCAGTACTTC
CASSPDGFYEQYF
>TRBJ2-3|TRBD2|-|TRBV5-1
TGCGCCAGCAGCTTGGCCACTAGCGGGGCCACAGATACGCAGTATTTT
CASSLATSGATDTQYF
>TRBJ1-2|-|-|TRBV28
TGTGCCAGCAGCCGCCGGTCCTATGGCTACACCTTC
CASSRRSYGYTF
>TRBJ2-3|-|-|TRBV7-2
TGTGCCAGCAGCCCTCGCAGGTCTAGCACAGATACGCAGTATTTT
CASSPRRSSTDTQYF
>TRBJ2-3|TRBD2|-|TRBV6-5
TGTGCCAGCAGTTACTACCGGGGGGGCTCTGATACGCAGTATTTT
CASSYYRGGSDTQYF
>TRBJ1-1|-|few|TRBV7-9
TGTGCCAGCAGCTTAGAGGCAGGGTGGGGCGCTTTCTTT
CASSLEAGWGAFF
>TRBJ2-5|TRBD2|few|TRBV6-5
TGTGCCAGCAGTTACTCTAGCGGGGGACCCCCGACCCAGTACTTC
CASSYSSGGPPTQYF
>TRBJ2-1|-|few|TRBV5-1
TGCGCCAGCAGCACACAGGCGATCGGGTCCTACAATGAGCAGTTCTTC
CASSTQAIGSYNEQFF
>TRBJ2-4|TRBD1|-|TRBV19
TGTGCCAGTAGTCCCCGGACAGGGGGGAGCATTCAGTACTTC
CASSPRTGGSIQYF
>TRBJ2-5|TRBD1|few|TRBV6-2/TRBV6-3
TGTGCCAGCAGTGAATCCGGGACAGATCAAGAGACCCAGTACTTC
CASSESGTDQETQYF
>TRBJ1-2|-|few|TRBV7-2
TGTGCCAGCAGCTTAGATCTATCCAGAACTAACTATGGCTACACCTTC
CASSLDLSRTNYGYTF
>TRBJ2-2|-|-|TRBV6-6
TGTGCCAGCAGTTATGGGGGGCTCACCGGGGAGCTGTTTTTT
CASSYGGLTGELFF
>TRBJ1-5|-|-|TRBV4-1
TGCGCCAGCAGCCAAGAGGGGGGGGCGAGGCAGCCCCAGCATTTT
CASSQEGGARQPQHF
>TRBJ2-2|-|few|TRBV6-2/TRBV6-3
TGTGCCAGCAGTTACTCGTGGGCTAGCGCCGGGGAGCTGTTTTTT
CASSYSWASAGELFF
>TRBJ2-2|-|-|TRBV2
TGTGCCAGCAGTGAAAGGGGCAGCCGAACCCTCACCGGGGAGCTGTTTTTT
CASSERGSRTLTGELFF
>TRBJ2-1|TRBD2|many|TRBV12-3/TRBV12-4
TGCGCCAGCAGCTTGGGACTAGCGGGGGACAATGAGCAGTTCTTC
CASSLGLAGDNEQFF
>TRBJ2-1|TRBD2|-|TRBV10-2
TGCGCCAGCAGTGTATCACTAGCGGTCGTGGTCTTC
CASSVSLAVVVF
>TRBJ2-5|TRBD1|-|TRBV15
TGTGCCGCAAGAACAGGGGGCCCCCAAGAGACCCAGTACTTC
CAARTGGPQETQYF